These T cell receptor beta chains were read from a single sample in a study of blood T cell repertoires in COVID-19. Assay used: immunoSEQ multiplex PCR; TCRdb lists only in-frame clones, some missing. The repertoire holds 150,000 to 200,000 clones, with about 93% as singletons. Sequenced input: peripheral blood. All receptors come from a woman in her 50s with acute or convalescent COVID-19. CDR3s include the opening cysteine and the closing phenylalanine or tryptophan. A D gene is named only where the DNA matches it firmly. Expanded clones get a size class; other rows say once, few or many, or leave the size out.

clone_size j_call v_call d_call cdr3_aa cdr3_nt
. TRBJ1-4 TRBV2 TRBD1 CASKPGQVQKLFF TGTGCCAGCAAACCGGGACAGGTCCAAAAACTGTTTTTT
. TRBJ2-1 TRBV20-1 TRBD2 CSASPPSGRGNEQFF TGCAGTGCTAGTCCCCCCAGCGGGAGGGGCAATGAGCAGTTCTTC
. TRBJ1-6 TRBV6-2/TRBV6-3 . CASSYSSITLNSPLHF TGTGCCAGCAGTTACTCGAGTATAACTCTGAATTCACCCCTCCACTTT
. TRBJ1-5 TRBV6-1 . CASSELRLDQPQHF TGTGCCAGCAGTGAACTGCGGTTAGATCAGCCCCAGCATTTT
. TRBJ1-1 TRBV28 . CASNGGNEDTEAFF TGTGCCAGTAACGGGGGAAATGAGGACACTGAAGCTTTCTTT
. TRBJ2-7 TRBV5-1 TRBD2 CASSLAFSGAYEQYF TGCGCCAGCAGCTTGGCCTTTAGCGGGGCATACGAGCAGTACTTC
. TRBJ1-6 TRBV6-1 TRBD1 CASSEATGQGSSPLHF TGTGCCAGCAGTGAAGCTACGGGACAGGGAAGTTCACCCCTCCACTTT
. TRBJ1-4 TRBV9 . CASSPSLVATNEKLFF TGTGCCAGCAGCCCCTCGTTGGTAGCAACTAATGAAAAACTGTTTTTT
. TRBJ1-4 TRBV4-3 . CASSQVQGFNEKLFF TGCGCCAGCAGCCAAGTCCAGGGATTTAATGAAAAACTGTTTTTT
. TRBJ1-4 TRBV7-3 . CASSLNRNEKLFF TGTGCCAGCAGTCTTAACAGGAATGAAAAACTGTTTTTT
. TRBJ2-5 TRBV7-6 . CASSLTSGGAQYF TGTGCCAGCAGCCTCACTAGTGGTGGGGCCCAGTACTTC
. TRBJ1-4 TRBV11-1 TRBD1 CASSAGQGINEKLFF TGTGCCAGCAGCGCCGGACAGGGGATAAATGAAAAACTGTTTTTT
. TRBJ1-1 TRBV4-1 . CASGGTEAFF TGCGCCAGCGGAGGCACTGAAGCTTTCTTT
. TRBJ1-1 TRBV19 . CASSIRGNPTEAFF TGTGCCAGTAGTATTAGGGGAAATCCCACTGAAGCTTTCTTT
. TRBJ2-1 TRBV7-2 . CASSRREGYEQFF TGTGCCAGCAGCCGGAGAGAAGGATATGAGCAGTTCTTC
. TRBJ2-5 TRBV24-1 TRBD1 CATSESQGSNLQETQYF TGTGCCACCAGTGAATCACAGGGGTCGAACCTACAAGAGACCCAGTACTTC
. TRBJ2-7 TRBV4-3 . CASSQEPQGRGEQYF TGCGCCAGCAGCCAAGAACCACAGGGTAGGGGCGAGCAGTACTTC
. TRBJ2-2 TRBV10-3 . CAIKPGELAGELFF TGTGCCATAAAGCCCGGGGAATTGGCCGGGGAGCTGTTTTTT
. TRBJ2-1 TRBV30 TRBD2 CAWSRTSGGPYNEQFF TGTGCCTGGAGCCGGACTAGCGGGGGGCCCTACAATGAGCAGTTCTTC
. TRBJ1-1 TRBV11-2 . CASSLVGGSVTQAFF TGTGCCAGCAGCTTGGTGGGAGGGAGTGTTACGCAAGCTTTCTTT
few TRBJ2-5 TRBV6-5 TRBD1 CASSPGGQGGTQYF TGTGCCAGCAGTCCAGGCGGACAGGGCGGGACCCAGTACTTC
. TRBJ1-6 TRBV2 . CASKSEPSDNSPLHF TGTGCCAGCAAGAGTGAGCCCTCGGATAATTCACCCCTCCACTTT
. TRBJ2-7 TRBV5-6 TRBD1 CASSLDVRKRQGRAYEQYF TGTGCCAGCAGCTTGGATGTTCGGAAGCGACAGGGCCGCGCCTACGAGCAGTACTTC
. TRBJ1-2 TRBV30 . CAWSVPPLRQRKIYGYTF TGTGCCTGGAGTGTTCCACCCCTCCGACAGCGAAAGATCTATGGCTACACCTTC
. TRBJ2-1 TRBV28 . CASSLTGTEQFF TGTGCCAGCAGTTTAACAGGGACCGAGCAGTTCTTC
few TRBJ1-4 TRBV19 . CASSKVMDIATNEKLFF TGTGCCAGTAGTAAGGTCATGGACATCGCAACTAATGAAAAACTGTTTTTT
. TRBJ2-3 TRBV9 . CASSDPGEDTQYF TGTGCCAGCAGCGATCCGGGAGAGGATACGCAGTATTTT
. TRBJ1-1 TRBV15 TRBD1 CATSIIGQGYTEAFF TGTGCCACCAGCATAATAGGACAGGGCTACACTGAAGCTTTCTTT
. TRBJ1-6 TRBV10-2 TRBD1 CASSEGTGHNSPLHF TGCGCCAGCAGTGAGGGGACAGGACATAATTCACCCCTCCACTTT
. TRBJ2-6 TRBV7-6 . CASSPPGVAGANVLTF TGTGCCAGCAGCCCACCCGGGGTGGCTGGGGCCAACGTCCTGACTTTC
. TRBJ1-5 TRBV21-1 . CASSKGTGGNQPQHF TGTGCCAGCAGCAAAGGGACAGGGGGCAATCAGCCCCAGCATTTT
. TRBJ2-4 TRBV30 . CAWSVGQAVFKNIQYF TGTGCCTGGAGTGTAGGTCAGGCTGTGTTCAAAAACATTCAGTACTTC
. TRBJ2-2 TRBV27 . CASTQAVTGELFF TGTGCCAGCACTCAGGCCGTCACCGGGGAGCTGTTTTTT
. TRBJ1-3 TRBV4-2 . CASSNLNTIYF TGTGCCAGCAGCAATCTGAACACCATATATTTT
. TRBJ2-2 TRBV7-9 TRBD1 CASSQQGDGELFF TGTGCCAGCAGCCAACAGGGGGACGGGGAGCTGTTTTTT
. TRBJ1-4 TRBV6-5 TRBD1 CASSYSGQTNEKLFF TGTGCCAGCAGTTACTCGGGACAGACTAATGAAAAACTGTTTTTT
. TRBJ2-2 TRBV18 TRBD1 CASSPGTEGELFF TGTGCCAGCTCACCCGGGACAGAAGGGGAGCTGTTTTTT
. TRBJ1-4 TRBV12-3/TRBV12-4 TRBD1 CASRMDRVEKLFF TGTGCCAGCAGAATGGACAGGGTTGAAAAACTGTTTTTT
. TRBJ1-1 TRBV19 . CASSMAANTEAFF TGTGCCAGTAGTATGGCGGCGAACACTGAAGCTTTCTTT
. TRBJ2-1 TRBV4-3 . CASSQDFAGNSYNEQFF TGCGCCAGCAGCCAAGATTTCGCGGGAAACTCCTACAATGAGCAGTTCTTC
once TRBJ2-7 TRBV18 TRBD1 CASSTGGGNYEQYF TGTGCCAGCTCAACAGGGGGCGGAAACTACGAGCAGTACTTC
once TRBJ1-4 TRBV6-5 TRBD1 CASSNRQGSARKLFF TGTGCCAGCAGTAACCGACAGGGGAGCGCCAGAAAACTGTTTTTT
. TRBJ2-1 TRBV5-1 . CASSFRQGLYNEQFF TGCGCCAGCAGCTTCCGTCAGGGGCTCTACAATGAGCAGTTCTTC
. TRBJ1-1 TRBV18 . CASSPKQGNTEAFF TGTGCCAGCTCACCCAAACAGGGGAACACTGAAGCTTTCTTT
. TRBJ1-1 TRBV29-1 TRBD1 CSVEDRGKVTEAFF TGCAGCGTTGAGGACAGGGGGAAGGTAACTGAAGCTTTCTTT
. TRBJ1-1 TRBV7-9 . CASSPDRVLNTEAFF TGTGCCAGCAGCCCAGACCGGGTTTTGAACACTGAAGCTTTCTTT
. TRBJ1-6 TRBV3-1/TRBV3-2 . CASSQDGDSPLHF TGTGCCAGCAGCCAAGACGGGGATTCACCCCTCCACTTT
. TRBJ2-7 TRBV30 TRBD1 CAWSLTGGYYEQYF TGTGCCTGGAGTTTGACAGGGGGATACTACGAGCAGTACTTC
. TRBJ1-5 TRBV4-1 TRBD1 CASSQEWGQFNQPQHF TGCGCCAGCAGCCAAGAGTGGGGACAGTTTAATCAGCCCCAGCATTTT
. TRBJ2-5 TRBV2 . CASSPTTAKRTQYF TGTGCCAGCAGTCCGACGACAGCGAAGAGGACCCAGTACTTC
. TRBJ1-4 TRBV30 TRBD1 CAWSLDRGQEKLFF TGTGCCTGGAGTCTGGACAGGGGGCAAGAAAAACTGTTTTTT
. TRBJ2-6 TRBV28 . CASSLFTTGANVLTF TGTGCCAGCAGTTTATTTACAACTGGGGCCAACGTCCTGACTTTC
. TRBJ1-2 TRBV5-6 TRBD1 CASSPGGQGYGYTF TGTGCCAGCAGCCCCGGGGGACAGGGATATGGCTACACCTTC
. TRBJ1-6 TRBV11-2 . CASSSFAGPRVRALHF TGTGCCAGCAGCTCCTTTGCGGGCCCGCGGGTTAGGGCCCTCCACTTT
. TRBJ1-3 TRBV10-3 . CAATGTGNTIYF TGTGCTGCCACCGGTACTGGAAACACCATATATTTT
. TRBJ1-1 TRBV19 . CASSIAPEGAGAFF TGTGCCAGTAGTATAGCCCCGGAGGGCGCAGGGGCTTTCTTT
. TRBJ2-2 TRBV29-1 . CSVGYRDGAGELFF TGCAGCGTTGGCTACAGGGATGGAGCCGGGGAGCTGTTTTTT
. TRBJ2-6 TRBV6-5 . CASGGAGANVLTF TGTGCCAGCGGAGGGGCTGGGGCCAACGTCCTGACTTTC
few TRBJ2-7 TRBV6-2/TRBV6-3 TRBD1 CASSYSTPGTGPTYEQYF TGTGCCAGCAGTTACTCAACCCCCGGGACAGGGCCAACCTACGAGCAGTACTTC